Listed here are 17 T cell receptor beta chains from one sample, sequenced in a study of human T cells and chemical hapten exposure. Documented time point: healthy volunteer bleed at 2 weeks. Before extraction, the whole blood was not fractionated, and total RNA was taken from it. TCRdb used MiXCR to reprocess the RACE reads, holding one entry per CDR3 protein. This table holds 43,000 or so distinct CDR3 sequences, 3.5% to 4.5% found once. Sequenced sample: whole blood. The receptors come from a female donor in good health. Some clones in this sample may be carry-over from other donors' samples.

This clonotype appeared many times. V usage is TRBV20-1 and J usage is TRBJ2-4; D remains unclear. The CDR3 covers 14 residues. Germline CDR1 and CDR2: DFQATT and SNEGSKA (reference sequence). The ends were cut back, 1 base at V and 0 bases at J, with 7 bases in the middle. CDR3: CSARAVPAKNIQYF. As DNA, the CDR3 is TGCAGTGCTAGAGCGGTACCAGCCAAAAACATTCAGTACTTC.

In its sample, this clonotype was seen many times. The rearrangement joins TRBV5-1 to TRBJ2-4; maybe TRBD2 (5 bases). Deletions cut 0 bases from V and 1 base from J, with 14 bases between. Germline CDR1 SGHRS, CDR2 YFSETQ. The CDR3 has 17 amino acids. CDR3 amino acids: CASSLGPSSGAKNIQYF. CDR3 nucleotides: TGCGCCAGCAGCTTGGGGCCTAGCTCCGGGGCCAAAAACATTCAGTACTTC. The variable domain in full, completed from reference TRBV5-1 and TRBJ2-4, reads KAGVTQTPRYLIKTRGQQVTLSCSPISGHRSVSWYQQTPGQGLQFLFEYFSETQRNKGNFPGRFSGRQFSNSRSEMNVSTLELGDSALYLCASSLGPSSGAKNIQYFGAGTRLSVL.

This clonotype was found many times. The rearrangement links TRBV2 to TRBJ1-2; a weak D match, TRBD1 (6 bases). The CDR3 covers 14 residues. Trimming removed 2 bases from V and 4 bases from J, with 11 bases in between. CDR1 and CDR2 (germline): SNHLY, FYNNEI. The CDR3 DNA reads TGTGCCAGCAGTGAATATTCAGGGGCCTATGGCTACACCTTC. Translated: CASSEYSGAYGYTF.

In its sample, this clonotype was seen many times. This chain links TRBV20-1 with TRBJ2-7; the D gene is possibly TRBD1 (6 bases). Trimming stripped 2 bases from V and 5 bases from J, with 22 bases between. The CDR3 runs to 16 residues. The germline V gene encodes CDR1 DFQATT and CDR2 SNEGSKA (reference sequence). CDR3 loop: CSARSPTGTFSDEQYF. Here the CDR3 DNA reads TGCAGTGCTAGATCCCCTACCGGGACATTTAGCGACGAGCAGTACTTC.

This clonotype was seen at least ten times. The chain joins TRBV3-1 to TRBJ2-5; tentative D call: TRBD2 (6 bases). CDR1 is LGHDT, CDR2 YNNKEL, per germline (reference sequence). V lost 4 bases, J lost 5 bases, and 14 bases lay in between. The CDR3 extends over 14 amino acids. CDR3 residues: CASSPRLVGETQYF. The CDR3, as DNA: TGTGCCAGCAGCCCCCGACTAGTTGGCGAGACCCAGTACTTC.

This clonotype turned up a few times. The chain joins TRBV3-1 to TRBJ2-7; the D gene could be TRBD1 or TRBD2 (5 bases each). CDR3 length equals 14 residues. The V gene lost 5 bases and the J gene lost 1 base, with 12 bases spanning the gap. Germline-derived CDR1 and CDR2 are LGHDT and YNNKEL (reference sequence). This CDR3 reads CASSITGPSYEQYF. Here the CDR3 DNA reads TGTGCCAGCAGCATAACGGGGCCATCCTACGAGCAGTACTTC.

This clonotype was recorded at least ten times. This chain's CDR3 is CASSYSGETQETQYF. CDR3 bases: TGTGCCAGCAGTTATAGCGGGGAGACACAAGAGACCCAGTACTTC. The genes are TRBV28 and TRBJ2-5; TRBD2 matches 8 bases. V was pared by 4 bases and J by 2 bases, with 6 bases of the junction left unmatched. The germline V gene has CDR1 MDHEN and CDR2 SYDVKM. The CDR3 covers 15 residues.

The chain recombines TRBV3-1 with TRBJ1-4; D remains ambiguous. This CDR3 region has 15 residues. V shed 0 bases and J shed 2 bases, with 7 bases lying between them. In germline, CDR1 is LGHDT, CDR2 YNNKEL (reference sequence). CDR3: CASSQEVGTNEKLFF. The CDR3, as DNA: TGTGCCAGCAGCCAAGAAGTGGGTACTAATGAAAAACTGTTTTTT. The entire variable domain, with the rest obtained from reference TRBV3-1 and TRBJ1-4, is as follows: DTAVSQTPKYLVTQMGNDKSIKCEQNLGHDTMYWYKQDSKKFLKIMFSYNNKELIINETVPNRFSPKSPDKAHLNLHINSLELGDSAVYFCASSQEVGTNEKLFFGSGTQLSVL.

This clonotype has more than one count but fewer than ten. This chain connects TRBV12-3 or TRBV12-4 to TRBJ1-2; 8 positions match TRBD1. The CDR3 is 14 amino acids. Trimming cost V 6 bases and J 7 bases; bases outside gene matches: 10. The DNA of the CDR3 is TGTGCCAGCAGCCCAGGACAGGGATTGGTTGGCTACACCTTC. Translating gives CASSPGQGLVGYTF.

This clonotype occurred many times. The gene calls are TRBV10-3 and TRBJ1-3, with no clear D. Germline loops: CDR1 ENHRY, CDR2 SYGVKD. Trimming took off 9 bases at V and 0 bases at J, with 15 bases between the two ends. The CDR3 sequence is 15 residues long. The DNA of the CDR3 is TGTGCCATGAATAACGGACCCAGCTCTGGAAACACCATATATTTT. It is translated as CAMNNGPSSGNTIYF.

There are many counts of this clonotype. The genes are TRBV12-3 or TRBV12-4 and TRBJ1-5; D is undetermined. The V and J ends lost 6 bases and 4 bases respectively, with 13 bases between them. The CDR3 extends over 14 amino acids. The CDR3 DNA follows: TGTGCCAGCAGCACCTTTCGTGAGAATCAGCCCCAGCATTTT. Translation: CASSTFRENQPQHF.

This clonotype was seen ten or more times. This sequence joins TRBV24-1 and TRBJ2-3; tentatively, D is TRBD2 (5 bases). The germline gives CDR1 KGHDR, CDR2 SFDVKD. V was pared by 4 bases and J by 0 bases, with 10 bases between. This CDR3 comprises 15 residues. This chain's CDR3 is CATSDLSGSTDTQYF. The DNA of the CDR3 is TGTGCCACCAGTGACCTCAGCGGTAGCACAGATACGCAGTATTTT.

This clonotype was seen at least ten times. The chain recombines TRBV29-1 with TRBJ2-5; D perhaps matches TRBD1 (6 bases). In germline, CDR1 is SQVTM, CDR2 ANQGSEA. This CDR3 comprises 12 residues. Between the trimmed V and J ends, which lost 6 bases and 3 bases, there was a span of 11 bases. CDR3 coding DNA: TGCAGCGTATCGGACAGAAAAGAGACCCAGTACTTC. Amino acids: CSVSDRKETQYF.

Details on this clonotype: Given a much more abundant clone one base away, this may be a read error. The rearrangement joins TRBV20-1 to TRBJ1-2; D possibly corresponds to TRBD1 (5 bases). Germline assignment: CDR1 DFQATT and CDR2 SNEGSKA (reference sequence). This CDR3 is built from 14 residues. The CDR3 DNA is TGCAGTGCTAGAAGGCAAGGGGCAGCCTATGGCGACACCTTC. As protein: CSARRQGAAYGDTF.

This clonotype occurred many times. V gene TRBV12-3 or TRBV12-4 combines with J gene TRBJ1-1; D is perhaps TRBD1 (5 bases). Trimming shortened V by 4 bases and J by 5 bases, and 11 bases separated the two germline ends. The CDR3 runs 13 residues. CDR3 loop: CASSWAQGTEAFF. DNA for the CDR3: TGTGCCAGCAGTTGGGCCCAGGGAACTGAAGCTTTCTTT.

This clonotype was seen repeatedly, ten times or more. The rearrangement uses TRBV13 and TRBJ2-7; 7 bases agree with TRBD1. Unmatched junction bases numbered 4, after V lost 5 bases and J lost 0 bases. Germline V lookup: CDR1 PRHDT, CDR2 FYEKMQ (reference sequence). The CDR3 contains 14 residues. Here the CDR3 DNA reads TGTGCCAGCAGCAGGAACAGGGGCTCCTACGAGCAGTACTTC. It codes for CASSRNRGSYEQYF.

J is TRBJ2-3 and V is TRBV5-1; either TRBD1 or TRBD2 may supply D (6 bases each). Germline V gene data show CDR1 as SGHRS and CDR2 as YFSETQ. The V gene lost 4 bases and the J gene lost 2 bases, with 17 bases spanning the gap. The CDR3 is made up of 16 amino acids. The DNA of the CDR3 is TGCGCCAGCAGCGGCGGGACACCGCGATCCACAGATACGCAGTATTTT. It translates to CASSGGTPRSTDTQYF.